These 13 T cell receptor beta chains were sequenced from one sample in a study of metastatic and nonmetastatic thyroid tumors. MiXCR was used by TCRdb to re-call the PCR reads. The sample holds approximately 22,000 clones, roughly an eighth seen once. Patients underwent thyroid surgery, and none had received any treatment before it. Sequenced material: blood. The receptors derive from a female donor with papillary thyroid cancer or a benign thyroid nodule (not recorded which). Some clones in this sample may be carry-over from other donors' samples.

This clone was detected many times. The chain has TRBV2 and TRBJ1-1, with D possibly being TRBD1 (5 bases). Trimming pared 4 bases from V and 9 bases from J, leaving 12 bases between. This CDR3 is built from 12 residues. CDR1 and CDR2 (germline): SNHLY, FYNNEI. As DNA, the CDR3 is TGTGCCAGCAGTGTCTCAAGGGACCAAGCTTTCTTT. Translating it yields CASSVSRDQAFF. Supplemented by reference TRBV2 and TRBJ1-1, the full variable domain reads EPEVTQTPSHQVTQMGQEVILRCVPISNHLYFYWYRQILGQKVEFLVSFYNNEISEKSEIFDDQFSVERPDGSNFTLKIRSTKLEDSAMYFCASSVSRDQAFFGQGTRLTVV.

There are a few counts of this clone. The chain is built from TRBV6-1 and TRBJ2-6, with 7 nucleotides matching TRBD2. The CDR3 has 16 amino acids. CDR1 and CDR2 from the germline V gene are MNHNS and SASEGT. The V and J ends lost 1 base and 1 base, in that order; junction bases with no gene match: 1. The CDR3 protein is CASSEGGGSGANVLTF. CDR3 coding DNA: TGTGCCAGCAGTGAAGGGGGGGGTTCTGGGGCCAACGTCCTGACTTTC.

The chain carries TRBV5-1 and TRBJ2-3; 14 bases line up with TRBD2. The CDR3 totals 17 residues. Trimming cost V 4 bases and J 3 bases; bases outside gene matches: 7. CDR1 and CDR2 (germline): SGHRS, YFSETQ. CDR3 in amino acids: CASSTGGTSGSTDTQYF. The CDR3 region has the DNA TGCGCCAGCAGCACCGGAGGGACTAGCGGGAGTACAGATACGCAGTATTTT.

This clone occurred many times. The CDR3 DNA reads as TGTGCCAGCAGCTTAGCTGGGATGAACACTGAAGCTTTCTTT. Amino acids: CASSLAGMNTEAFF. This chain uses TRBV11-3 with TRBJ1-1; D not resolved. V lost 1 base to trimming and J lost 0 bases, with 6 bases between them. The CDR3 extends over 14 amino acids. Germline lookup yields CDR1 SGHNT and CDR2 YENEEA.

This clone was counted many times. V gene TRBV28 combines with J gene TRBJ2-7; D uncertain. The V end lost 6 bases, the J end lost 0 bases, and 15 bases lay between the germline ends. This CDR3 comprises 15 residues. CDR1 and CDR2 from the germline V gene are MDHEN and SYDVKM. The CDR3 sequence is CASSLPRLSSYEQYF. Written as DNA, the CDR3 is TGTGCCAGCAGCCTGCCTCGGCTTAGCTCCTACGAGCAGTACTTC.

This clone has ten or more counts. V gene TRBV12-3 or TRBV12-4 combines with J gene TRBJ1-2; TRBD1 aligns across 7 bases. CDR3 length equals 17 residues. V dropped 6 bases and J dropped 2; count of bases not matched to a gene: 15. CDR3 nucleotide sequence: TGTGCCAGCAGCCCAGACGGTACAGGGGTCGGGAACTATGGCTACACCTTC. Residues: CASSPDGTGVGNYGYTF.

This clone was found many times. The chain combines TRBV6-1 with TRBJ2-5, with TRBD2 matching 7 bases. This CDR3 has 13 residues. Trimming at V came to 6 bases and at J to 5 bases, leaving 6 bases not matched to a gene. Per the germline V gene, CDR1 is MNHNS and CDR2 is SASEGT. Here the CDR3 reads CASSWVGGETQYF. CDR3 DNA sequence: TGTGCCAGCAGCTGGGTGGGGGGGGAGACCCAGTACTTC.

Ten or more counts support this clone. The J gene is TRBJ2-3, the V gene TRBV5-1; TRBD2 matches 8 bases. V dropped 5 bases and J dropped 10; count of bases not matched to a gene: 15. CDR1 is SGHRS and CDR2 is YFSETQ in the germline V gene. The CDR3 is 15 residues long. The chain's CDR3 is CASRSSTQRETAQYF. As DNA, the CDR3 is TGCGCCAGCAGATCTTCAACACAGCGGGAGACGGCGCAGTATTTT.

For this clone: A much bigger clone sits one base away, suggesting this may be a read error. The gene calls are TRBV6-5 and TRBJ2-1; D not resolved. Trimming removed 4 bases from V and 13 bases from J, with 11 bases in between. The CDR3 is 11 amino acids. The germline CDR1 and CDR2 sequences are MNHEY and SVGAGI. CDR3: CASSSGPNQFF. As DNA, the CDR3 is TGTGCCAGCAGTTCAGGACCTAACCAGTTCTTC.

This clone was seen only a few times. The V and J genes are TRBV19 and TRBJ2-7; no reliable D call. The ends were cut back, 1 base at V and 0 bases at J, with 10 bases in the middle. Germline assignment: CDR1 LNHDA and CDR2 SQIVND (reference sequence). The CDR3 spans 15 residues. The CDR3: CASSIVPAASYEQYF. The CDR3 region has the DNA TGTGCCAGTAGTATAGTCCCGGCGGCCTCCTACGAGCAGTACTTC.

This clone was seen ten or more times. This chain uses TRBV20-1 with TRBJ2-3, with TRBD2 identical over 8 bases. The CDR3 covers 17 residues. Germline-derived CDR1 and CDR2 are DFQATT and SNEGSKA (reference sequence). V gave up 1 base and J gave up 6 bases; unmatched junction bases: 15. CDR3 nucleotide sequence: TGCAGTGCTAGAGTAACCTCTACTAGCGGCCCGGGGGATACGCAGTATTTT. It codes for CSARVTSTSGPGDTQYF.

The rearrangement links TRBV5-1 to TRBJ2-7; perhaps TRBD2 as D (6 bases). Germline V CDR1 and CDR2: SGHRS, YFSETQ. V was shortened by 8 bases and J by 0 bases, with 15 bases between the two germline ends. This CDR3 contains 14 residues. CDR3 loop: CARDTGLISYEQYF. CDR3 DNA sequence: TGCGCCAGAGATACGGGACTGATCTCCTACGAGCAGTACTTC.

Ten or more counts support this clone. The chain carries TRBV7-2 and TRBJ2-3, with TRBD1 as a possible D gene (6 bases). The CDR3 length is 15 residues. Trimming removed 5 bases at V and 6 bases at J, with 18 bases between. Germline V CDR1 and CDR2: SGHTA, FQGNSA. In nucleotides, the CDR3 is TGTGCCAGCAGCCTTCGACAGGTAGAGGCGGATACGCAGTATTTT. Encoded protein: CASSLRQVEADTQYF.